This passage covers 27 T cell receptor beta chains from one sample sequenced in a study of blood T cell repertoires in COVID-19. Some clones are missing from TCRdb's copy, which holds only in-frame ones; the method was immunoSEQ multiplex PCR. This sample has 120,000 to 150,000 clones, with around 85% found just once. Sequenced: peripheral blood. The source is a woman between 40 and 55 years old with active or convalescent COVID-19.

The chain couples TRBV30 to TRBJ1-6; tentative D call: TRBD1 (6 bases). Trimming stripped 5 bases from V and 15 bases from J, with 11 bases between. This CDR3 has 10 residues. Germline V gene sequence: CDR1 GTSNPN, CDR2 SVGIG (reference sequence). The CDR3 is CAWYGTILHF. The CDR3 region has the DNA TGTGCCTGGTACGGGACAATCCTCCACTTT.

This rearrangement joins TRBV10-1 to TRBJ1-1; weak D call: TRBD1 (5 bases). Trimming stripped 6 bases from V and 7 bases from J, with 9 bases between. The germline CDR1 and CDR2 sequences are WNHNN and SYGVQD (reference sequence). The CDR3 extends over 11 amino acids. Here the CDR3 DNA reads TGCGCCAGCAGCCACGGGGGTGAAGCTTTCTTT. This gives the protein CASSHGGEAFF.

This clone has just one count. CDR3: CASSVGGRPNTEAFF. The CDR3 DNA reads as TGTGCCAGCAGCGTAGGGGGGCGGCCGAACACTGAAGCTTTCTTT. The chain is built from TRBV9 and TRBJ1-1; the D gene is possibly TRBD1 (6 bases). The CDR3 has 15 residues. Germline V lookup: CDR1 SGDLS, CDR2 YYNGEE. V lost 0 bases and J 1 base, leaving 10 bases between the germline ends.

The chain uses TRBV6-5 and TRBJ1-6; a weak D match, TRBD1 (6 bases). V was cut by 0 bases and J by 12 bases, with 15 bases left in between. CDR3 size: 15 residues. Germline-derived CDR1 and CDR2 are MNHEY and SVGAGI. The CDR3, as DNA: TGTGCCAGCAGTTACTCGGGTGGGGGCCGGCGACCCCTCCACTTT. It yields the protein CASSYSGGGRRPLHF.

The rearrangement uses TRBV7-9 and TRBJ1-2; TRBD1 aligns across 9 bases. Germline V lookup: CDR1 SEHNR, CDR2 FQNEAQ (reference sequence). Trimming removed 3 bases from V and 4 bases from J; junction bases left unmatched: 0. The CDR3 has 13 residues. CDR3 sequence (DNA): TGTGCCAGCAGCTTGGGACAGGGCTATGGCTACACCTTC. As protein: CASSLGQGYGYTF. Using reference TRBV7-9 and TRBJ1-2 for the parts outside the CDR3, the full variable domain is DTGVSQNPRHKITKRGQNVTFRCDPISEHNRLYWYRQTLGQGPEFLTYFQNEAQLEKSRLLSDRFSAERPKGSFSTLEIQRTEQGDSAMYLCASSLGQGYGYTFGSGTRLTVV.

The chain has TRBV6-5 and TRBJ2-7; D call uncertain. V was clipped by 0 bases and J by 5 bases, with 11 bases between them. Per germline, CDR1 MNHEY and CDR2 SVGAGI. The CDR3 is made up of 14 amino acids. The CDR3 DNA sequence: TGTGCCAGCAGTTACTCAGGAGATGATAACGAGCAGTACTTC. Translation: CASSYSGDDNEQYF.

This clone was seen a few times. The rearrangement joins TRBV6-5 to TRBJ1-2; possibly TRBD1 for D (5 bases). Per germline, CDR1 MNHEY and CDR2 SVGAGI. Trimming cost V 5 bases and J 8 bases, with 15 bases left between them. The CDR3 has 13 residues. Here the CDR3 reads CASSTGHVDGYTF. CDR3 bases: TGTGCCAGCAGTACCGGACATGTTGACGGCTACACCTTC.

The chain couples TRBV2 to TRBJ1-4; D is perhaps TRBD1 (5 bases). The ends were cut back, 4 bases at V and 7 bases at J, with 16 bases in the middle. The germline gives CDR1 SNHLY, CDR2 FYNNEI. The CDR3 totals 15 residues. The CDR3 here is CASSAGRVGVEKLFF. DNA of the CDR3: TGTGCCAGCAGTGCCGGCAGGGTCGGAGTTGAAAAACTGTTTTTT.

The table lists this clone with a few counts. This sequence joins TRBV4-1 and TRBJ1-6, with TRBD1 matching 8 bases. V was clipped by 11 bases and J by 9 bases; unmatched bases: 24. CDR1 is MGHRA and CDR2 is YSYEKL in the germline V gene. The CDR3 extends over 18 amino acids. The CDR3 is CAGGPARTLDRGGSPLHF. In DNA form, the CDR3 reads TGCGCCGGGGGACCCGCCCGAACCCTTGACAGGGGAGGTTCACCCCTCCACTTT.

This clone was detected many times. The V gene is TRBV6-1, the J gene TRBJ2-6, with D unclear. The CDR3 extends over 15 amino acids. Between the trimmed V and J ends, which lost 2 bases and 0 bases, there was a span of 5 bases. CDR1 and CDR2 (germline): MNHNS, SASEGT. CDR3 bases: TGTGCCAGCAGTGAATTTAACTCTGGGGCCAACGTCCTGACTTTC. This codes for CASSEFNSGANVLTF.

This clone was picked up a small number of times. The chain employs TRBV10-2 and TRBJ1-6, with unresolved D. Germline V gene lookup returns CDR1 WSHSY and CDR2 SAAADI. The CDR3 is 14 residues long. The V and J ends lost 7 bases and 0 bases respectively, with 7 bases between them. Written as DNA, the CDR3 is TGCGCCAGCACCTGGAGCTCCTATAATTCACCCCTCCACTTT. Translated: CASTWSSYNSPLHF.

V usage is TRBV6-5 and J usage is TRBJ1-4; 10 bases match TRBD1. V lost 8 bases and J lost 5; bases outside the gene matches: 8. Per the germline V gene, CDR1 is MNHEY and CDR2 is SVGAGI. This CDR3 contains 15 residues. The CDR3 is CASGWAGQGNEKLFF. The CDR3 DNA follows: TGTGCCAGCGGATGGGCGGGACAGGGGAATGAAAAACTGTTTTTT.

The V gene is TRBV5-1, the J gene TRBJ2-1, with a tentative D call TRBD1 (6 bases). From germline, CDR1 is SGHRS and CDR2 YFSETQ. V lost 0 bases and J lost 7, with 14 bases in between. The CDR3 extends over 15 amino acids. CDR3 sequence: CASSLAGGEGNEQFF. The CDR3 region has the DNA TGCGCCAGCAGCTTGGCTGGGGGCGAGGGTAATGAGCAGTTCTTC. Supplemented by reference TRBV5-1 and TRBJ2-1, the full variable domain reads KAGVTQTPRYLIKTRGQQVTLSCSPISGHRSVSWYQQTPGQGLQFLFEYFSETQRNKGNFPGRFSGRQFSNSRSEMNVSTLELGDSALYLCASSLAGGEGNEQFFGPGTRLTVL.

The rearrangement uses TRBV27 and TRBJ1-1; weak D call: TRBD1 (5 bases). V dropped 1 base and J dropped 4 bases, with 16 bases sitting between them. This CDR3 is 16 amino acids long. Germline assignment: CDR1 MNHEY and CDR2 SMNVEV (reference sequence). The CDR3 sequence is CASSLYMDGGGTEAFF. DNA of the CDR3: TGTGCCAGCAGTTTATATATGGATGGGGGGGGCACTGAAGCTTTCTTT.

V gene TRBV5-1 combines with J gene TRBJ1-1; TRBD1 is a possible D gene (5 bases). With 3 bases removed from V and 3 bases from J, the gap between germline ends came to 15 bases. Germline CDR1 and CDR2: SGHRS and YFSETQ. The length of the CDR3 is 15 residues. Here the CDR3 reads CASSSNTGGYTEAFF. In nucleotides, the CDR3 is TGCGCCAGCAGCTCCAATACTGGGGGGTACACTGAAGCTTTCTTT.

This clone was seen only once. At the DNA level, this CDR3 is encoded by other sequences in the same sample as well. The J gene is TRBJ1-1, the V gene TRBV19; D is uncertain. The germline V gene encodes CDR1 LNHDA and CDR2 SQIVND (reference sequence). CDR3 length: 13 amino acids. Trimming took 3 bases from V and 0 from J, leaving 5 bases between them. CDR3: CASSISVNTEAFF. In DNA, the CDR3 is TGTGCCAGTAGTATCTCTGTGAACACTGAAGCTTTCTTT.

CDR3 loop: CASSLQDRAFYGYTF. For the CDR3, the DNA is TGCGCCAGCAGCTTACAGGACAGGGCGTTCTATGGCTACACCTTC. V and J are TRBV5-1 and TRBJ1-2, with 8 bases matching TRBD1. V gave up 2 bases and J gave up 4 bases; unmatched junction bases: 7. Looked up from germline, CDR1 is SGHRS and CDR2 is YFSETQ. The CDR3 runs to 15 residues.

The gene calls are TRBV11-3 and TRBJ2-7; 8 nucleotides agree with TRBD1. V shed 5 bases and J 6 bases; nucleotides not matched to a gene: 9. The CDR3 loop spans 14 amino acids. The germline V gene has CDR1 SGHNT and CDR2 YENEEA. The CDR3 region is CASSPGAGGLEQYF. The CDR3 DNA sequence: TGTGCCAGCAGCCCGGGTGCAGGGGGCCTCGAGCAGTACTTC. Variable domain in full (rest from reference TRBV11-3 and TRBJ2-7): EAGVVQSPRYKIIEKKQPVAFWCNPISGHNTLYWYLQNLGQGPELLIRYENEEAVDDSQLPKDRFSAERLKGVDSTLKIQPAELGDSAVYLCASSPGAGGLEQYFGPGTRLTVT.

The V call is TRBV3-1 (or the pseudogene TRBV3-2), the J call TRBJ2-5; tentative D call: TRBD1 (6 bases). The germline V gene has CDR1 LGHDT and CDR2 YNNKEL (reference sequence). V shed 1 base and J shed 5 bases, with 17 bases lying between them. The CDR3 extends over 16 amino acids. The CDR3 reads CASSQGTNRVGETQYF. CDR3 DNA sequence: TGTGCCAGCAGCCAAGGGACCAACAGGGTAGGGGAGACCCAGTACTTC.

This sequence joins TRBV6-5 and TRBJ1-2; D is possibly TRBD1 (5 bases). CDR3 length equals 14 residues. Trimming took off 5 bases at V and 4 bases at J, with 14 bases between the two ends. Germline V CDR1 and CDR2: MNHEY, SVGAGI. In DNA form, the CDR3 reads TGTGCCAGCAGTACGGATCGGGGGATCTATGGCTACACCTTC. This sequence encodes CASSTDRGIYGYTF.

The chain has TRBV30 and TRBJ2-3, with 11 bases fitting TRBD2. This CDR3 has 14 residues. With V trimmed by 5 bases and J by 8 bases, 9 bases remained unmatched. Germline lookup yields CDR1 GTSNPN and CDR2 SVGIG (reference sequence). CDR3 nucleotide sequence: TGTGCCTGGGTACTAGCGGGAGATGGAGCTACGCAGTATTTT. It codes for CAWVLAGDGATQYF.

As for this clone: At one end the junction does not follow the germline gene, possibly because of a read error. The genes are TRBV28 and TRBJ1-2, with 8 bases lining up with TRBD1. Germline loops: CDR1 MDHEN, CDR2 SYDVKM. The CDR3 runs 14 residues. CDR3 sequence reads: CASTRPAGGYGYIF. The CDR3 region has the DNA TGTGCCAGCACCCGACCGGCAGGGGGCTATGGCTACATCTTC.

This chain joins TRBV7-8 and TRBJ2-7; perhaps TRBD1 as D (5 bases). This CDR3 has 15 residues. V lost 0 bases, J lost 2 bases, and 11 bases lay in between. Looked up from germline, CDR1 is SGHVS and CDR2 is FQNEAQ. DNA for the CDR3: TGTGCCAGCAGCTTAGCCCCGGACATACCCTACGAGCAGTACTTC. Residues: CASSLAPDIPYEQYF. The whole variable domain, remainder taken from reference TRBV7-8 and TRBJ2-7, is GAGVSQSPRYKVAKRGQDVALRCDPISGHVSLFWYQQALGQGPEFLTYFQNEAQLDKSGLPSDRFFAERPEGSVSTLKIQRTQQEDSAVYLCASSLAPDIPYEQYFGPGTRLTVT.

This CDR3 is CASSRDRAGNTIYF. CDR3 coding DNA: TGTGCCAGCAGCCGGGACAGGGCTGGAAACACCATATATTTT. The gene calls are TRBV7-2 and TRBJ1-3, with 9 bases that match TRBD1. Losses at the gene ends were 5 bases for V and 2 bases for J; bases not matched to a gene: 1. The V gene's germline CDR1 is SGHTA and CDR2 FQGNSA. The CDR3 sequence is 14 residues long.

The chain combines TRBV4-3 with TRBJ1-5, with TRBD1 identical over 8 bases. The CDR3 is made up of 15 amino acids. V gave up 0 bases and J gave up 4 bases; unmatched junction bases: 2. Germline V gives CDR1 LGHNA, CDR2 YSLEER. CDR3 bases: TGCGCCAGCAGCCAAGATGGGGACAGGAATCAGCCCCAGCATTTT. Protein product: CASSQDGDRNQPQHF.

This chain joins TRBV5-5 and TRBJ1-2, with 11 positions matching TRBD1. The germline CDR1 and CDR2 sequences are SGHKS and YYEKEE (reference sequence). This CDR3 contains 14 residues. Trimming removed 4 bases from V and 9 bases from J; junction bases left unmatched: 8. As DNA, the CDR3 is TGTGCCAGCAGCGCCGGGACAGGGGGTCCTCGCTACACCTTC. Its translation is CASSAGTGGPRYTF.

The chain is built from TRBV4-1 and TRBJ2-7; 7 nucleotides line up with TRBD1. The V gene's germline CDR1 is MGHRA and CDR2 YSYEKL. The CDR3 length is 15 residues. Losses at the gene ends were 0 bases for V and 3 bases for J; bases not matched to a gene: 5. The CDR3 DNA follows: TGCGCCAGCAGCCAAGATCTCAGGGGGAACTACGAGCAGTACTTC. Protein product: CASSQDLRGNYEQYF.